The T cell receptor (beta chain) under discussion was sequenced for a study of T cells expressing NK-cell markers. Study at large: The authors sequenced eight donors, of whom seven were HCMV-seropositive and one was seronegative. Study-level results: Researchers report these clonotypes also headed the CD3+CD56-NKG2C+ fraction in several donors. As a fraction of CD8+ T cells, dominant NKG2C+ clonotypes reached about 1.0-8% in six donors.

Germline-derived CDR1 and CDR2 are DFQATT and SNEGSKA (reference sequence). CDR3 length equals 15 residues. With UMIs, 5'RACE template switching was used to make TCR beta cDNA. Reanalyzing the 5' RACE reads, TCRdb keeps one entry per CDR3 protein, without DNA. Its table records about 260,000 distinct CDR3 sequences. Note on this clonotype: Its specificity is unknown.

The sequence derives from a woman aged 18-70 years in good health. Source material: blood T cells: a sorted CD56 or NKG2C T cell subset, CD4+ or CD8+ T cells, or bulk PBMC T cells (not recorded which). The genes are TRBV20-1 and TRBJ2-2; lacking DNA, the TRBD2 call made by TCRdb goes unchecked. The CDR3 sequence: CSAPLSGRGTGELFF.